The sequence of this T cell receptor (beta chain) was determined in a study of Tregs in tolerant kidney transplant recipients. The protocol was immunoSEQ multiplex PCR, while the TCRdb copy is restricted to in-frame clones and leaves out a portion. This table holds some 88,000 clones, around nine tenths found once. The sequenced material came from CD8+ T cells from blood. The source is a human donor in good health.

CDR3 region: CASSSNTGELFF. The CDR3 DNA sequence: TGTGCCAGCAGTTCAAACACCGGGGAGCTGTTTTTT. The chain joins TRBV27 to TRBJ2-2, with no clear D. Germline values: CDR1 MNHEY, CDR2 SMNVEV (reference sequence). The CDR3 consists of 12 residues. Between the trimmed V and J ends, which lost 4 bases and 2 bases, there was a span of 2 bases.